This TCR beta chain was captured in a study of blood T cell repertoires in COVID-19. Across the study: Sources were T cells, B-cell-depleted T cells, or PBMCs; the material itself was cDNA or gDNA.

The CDR3 runs 16 residues. Germline V gives CDR1 LNHDA, CDR2 SQIVND (reference sequence). Trimming left V 2 bases short and J 3 bases short, with 16 bases between. Data came from immunoSEQ multiplex PCR; TCRdb stores just in-frame clones and leaves some out. The repertoire holds roughly 250,000 clones, approximately 90% seen once, with just over 2.5% in the top ten. Study members were between roughly 18 and 100 years old and lived in about two dozen US regions. Cohort allocation depended upon clinical history that participants reported. This clonotype originated in a woman aged 25 to 39 with acute COVID-19. Sequenced input: PBMCs or T cells enriched from blood (not recorded which). This sequence joins TRBV19 and TRBJ1-1, with D maybe TRBD1 (5 bases). The CDR3 is CASSISAGERHTEAFF. The DNA of the CDR3 is TGTGCCAGTAGTATATCCGCGGGGGAGAGACACACTGAAGCTTTCTTT.